These T cell receptor beta chains were read from a single sample in a study of T cell responses to AZD1222 COVID-19 vaccine. Sequencing was performed with immunoSEQ multiplex PCR; in TCRdb, only in-frame clones are kept and a portion is missing. Seen here are roughly 140,000 clones, roughly 91% observed once, and the top ten hold 1.9%. The input for sequencing was peripheral blood, taken on day 0 of AZD1222 vaccination. These receptors originate from an adult in good health. Each CDR3 is given without its conserved first and last residue. The size entry is marked missing in some rows and otherwise reads once, few, many or a size class.

CDR3 protein: ASSLGRGQFSGNTIY; clone size: NA; V gene: TRBV11-2; J gene: TRBJ1-3
CDR3 protein: ASSDAQALNYGYT; clone size: NA; V gene: TRBV2; J gene: TRBJ1-2
CDR3 protein: ASSQAFGTSSDEQF; clone size: NA; V gene: TRBV4-1; J gene: TRBJ2-1
CDR3 protein: ATSGRSNQPQH; clone size: NA; V gene: TRBV21-1; J gene: TRBJ1-5
CDR3 protein: ASSSNRDNEAF; clone size: once; V gene: TRBV12-3/TRBV12-4; J gene: TRBJ1-1
CDR3 protein: ASSPRGSSGGDRDTQY; clone size: NA; V gene: TRBV18; J gene: TRBJ2-3
CDR3 protein: ASSELPFSYEQY; clone size: NA; V gene: TRBV6-4; J gene: TRBJ2-7
CDR3 protein: ASSFPLTRGNTIY; clone size: NA; V gene: TRBV7-2; J gene: TRBJ1-3
CDR3 protein: ASGDRSEAF; clone size: NA; V gene: TRBV12-5; J gene: TRBJ1-1
CDR3 protein: ASRSPGMEAF; clone size: NA; V gene: TRBV5-1; J gene: TRBJ1-1
CDR3 protein: ASSHARAGGYEQY; clone size: NA; V gene: TRBV4-1; J gene: TRBJ2-7
CDR3 protein: ASSVAGPGYEQY; clone size: NA; V gene: TRBV2; J gene: TRBJ2-7
CDR3 protein: ASRGIQGNQPQH; clone size: NA; V gene: TRBV6-5; J gene: TRBJ1-5
CDR3 protein: AISESKLAGVQETQY; clone size: once; V gene: TRBV10-3; J gene: TRBJ2-5
CDR3 protein: ASRAPGGANVLT; clone size: NA; V gene: TRBV6-5; J gene: TRBJ2-6
CDR3 protein: AVTGRSYNEQF; clone size: NA; V gene: TRBV7-2; J gene: TRBJ2-1
CDR3 protein: ASSLRYERGRAKNIQY; clone size: NA; V gene: TRBV18; J gene: TRBJ2-4
CDR3 protein: ASSQGARSRPSTGELF; clone size: NA; V gene: TRBV4-2; J gene: TRBJ2-2
CDR3 protein: ASSLSRDYGYT; clone size: NA; V gene: TRBV12-3/TRBV12-4; J gene: TRBJ1-2
CDR3 protein: ASSQKPDGSYEQY; clone size: NA; V gene: TRBV18; J gene: TRBJ2-7
CDR3 protein: ASSFGTVNYGYT; clone size: NA; V gene: TRBV27; J gene: TRBJ1-2
CDR3 protein: ASSEVGTGGTEAF; clone size: once; V gene: TRBV6-1; J gene: TRBJ1-1
CDR3 protein: ASSLPGGAGDTQY; clone size: NA; V gene: TRBV3-1/TRBV3-2; J gene: TRBJ2-3
CDR3 protein: ASSLVPSGGALSYNEQF; clone size: once; V gene: TRBV5-1; J gene: TRBJ2-1
CDR3 protein: ASRKQGLTEAF; clone size: NA; V gene: TRBV2; J gene: TRBJ1-1
CDR3 protein: ASSRDIYNEKLF; clone size: NA; V gene: TRBV18; J gene: TRBJ1-4
CDR3 protein: ASTYTGELF; clone size: NA; V gene: TRBV5-1; J gene: TRBJ2-2
CDR3 protein: ASSQDFQESNYGYT; clone size: NA; V gene: TRBV4-2; J gene: TRBJ1-2
CDR3 protein: ASSNTGGNSYEQY; clone size: NA; V gene: TRBV6-5; J gene: TRBJ2-7
CDR3 protein: ASSSGLGDYNEQF; clone size: NA; V gene: TRBV7-9; J gene: TRBJ2-1
CDR3 protein: ASRITGTGGQLNEKLF; clone size: few; V gene: TRBV5-1; J gene: TRBJ1-4
CDR3 protein: ASSPGTGSTEAF; clone size: NA; V gene: TRBV5-8; J gene: TRBJ1-1
CDR3 protein: ASSYGQNTEAF; clone size: once; V gene: TRBV6-6; J gene: TRBJ1-1
CDR3 protein: ASSLAPGDLPNYGYT; clone size: NA; V gene: TRBV5-1; J gene: TRBJ1-2
CDR3 protein: ASSTLAGGLYEQY; clone size: NA; V gene: TRBV7-8; J gene: TRBJ2-7
CDR3 protein: ASSTGLAGDAEQF; clone size: NA; V gene: TRBV9; J gene: TRBJ2-1
CDR3 protein: ASSEGRWANTGELF; clone size: once; V gene: TRBV9; J gene: TRBJ2-2
CDR3 protein: ASSIIGTSPYNEQF; clone size: NA; V gene: TRBV19; J gene: TRBJ2-1
CDR3 protein: ASSRDRDYEQY; clone size: NA; V gene: TRBV11-2; J gene: TRBJ2-7
CDR3 protein: ASSYRAGSSYNEQF; clone size: NA; V gene: TRBV6-5; J gene: TRBJ2-1
CDR3 protein: ASSQRGQGDYGYT; clone size: NA; V gene: TRBV25-1; J gene: TRBJ1-2